This entry lists 7 T cell receptor beta chains sequenced from one sample in a study of blood T cell repertoires in COVID-19. The repertoire was sequenced with immunoSEQ multiplex PCR; TCRdb's copy has only in-frame clones and lacks some. The data hold 250,000 to 300,000 clones, with approximately 91% observed a single time. The specimen sequenced was PBMCs or T cells enriched from blood (not recorded which). The origin of the receptors is a woman in her forties with acute COVID-19.

V is TRBV13 and J is TRBJ1-1; D might be TRBD1 (5 bases). Germline CDR1 is PRHDT and CDR2 is FYEKMQ (reference sequence). The CDR3 loop spans 15 amino acids. The V gene lost 4 bases and the J gene lost 1 base, with 13 bases spanning the gap. The CDR3 reads CASSSRSTGNTEAFF. The CDR3, as DNA: TGTGCCAGCAGCTCCCGTTCTACAGGGAACACTGAAGCTTTCTTT.

The V gene is TRBV3-1 (or the pseudogene TRBV3-2), the J gene TRBJ2-1; 7 bases line up with TRBD2. The V gene end was trimmed by 4 bases and the J gene end by 8 bases; junction bases not matched to a gene: 5. Germline CDR1 and CDR2: LGHDT and YNNKEL (reference sequence). The CDR3 has 13 amino acids. CDR3 region: CASSRGSRYEQFF. The CDR3 DNA follows: TGTGCCAGCAGCCGCGGGAGTAGGTATGAGCAGTTCTTC.

The chain recombines TRBV5-6 with TRBJ2-3, with TRBD2 matching 10 bases. The CDR3 covers 17 residues. Looked up from germline, CDR1 is SGHDT and CDR2 is YYEEEE. The trim removed 1 base at V and 5 bases at J, leaving 10 bases unmatched. The CDR3 sequence: CASSLIAGGPSGDTQYF. CDR3 sequence (DNA): TGTGCCAGCAGCTTGATAGCGGGGGGCCCTTCGGGAGATACGCAGTATTTT.

The genes are TRBV28 and TRBJ1-2; 11 bases align to TRBD1. The CDR3 is 13 residues long. Germline trimming cut 6 bases from V and 6 bases from J; bases unmatched to any gene: 3. The germline V gene encodes CDR1 MDHEN and CDR2 SYDVKM. CDR3 sequence (DNA): TGTGCCAGCAGGGGACAGGGGGGCCATGGCTACACCTTC. Its protein is CASRGQGGHGYTF.

The chain is built from TRBV4-2 and TRBJ2-3; 8 bases align to TRBD2. V shed 4 bases and J 5 bases; nucleotides not matched to a gene: 14. Germline V CDR1 and CDR2: LGHNA, YNFKEQ. The CDR3 covers 17 residues. CDR3 sequence reads: CASSREELAGSLDTQYF. In nucleotides, the CDR3 is TGTGCCAGCAGCCGCGAGGAGCTAGCGGGTTCCTTAGATACGCAGTATTTT.

The chain couples TRBV4-2 to TRBJ2-7, with 9 bases identical to TRBD2. V lost 3 bases to trimming and J lost 0 bases; unmatched junction nucleotides: 6. The CDR3 sequence is 16 residues long. Germline values: CDR1 LGHNA, CDR2 YNFKEQ. The CDR3 spells CASSQEAGGSSYEQYF. DNA of the CDR3: TGTGCCAGCAGCCAGGAAGCGGGGGGAAGCTCCTACGAGCAGTACTTC.

The chain employs TRBV19 and TRBJ1-1; a possible D gene is TRBD1 (5 bases). The CDR3 totals 13 residues. The ends were cut back, 6 bases at V and 7 bases at J, with 15 bases in the middle. Per the germline V gene, CDR1 is LNHDA and CDR2 is SQIVND (reference sequence). CDR3 amino acids: CASSLGRVGEAFF. In DNA form, the CDR3 reads TGTGCCAGTAGCTTGGGCAGGGTAGGTGAAGCTTTCTTT.